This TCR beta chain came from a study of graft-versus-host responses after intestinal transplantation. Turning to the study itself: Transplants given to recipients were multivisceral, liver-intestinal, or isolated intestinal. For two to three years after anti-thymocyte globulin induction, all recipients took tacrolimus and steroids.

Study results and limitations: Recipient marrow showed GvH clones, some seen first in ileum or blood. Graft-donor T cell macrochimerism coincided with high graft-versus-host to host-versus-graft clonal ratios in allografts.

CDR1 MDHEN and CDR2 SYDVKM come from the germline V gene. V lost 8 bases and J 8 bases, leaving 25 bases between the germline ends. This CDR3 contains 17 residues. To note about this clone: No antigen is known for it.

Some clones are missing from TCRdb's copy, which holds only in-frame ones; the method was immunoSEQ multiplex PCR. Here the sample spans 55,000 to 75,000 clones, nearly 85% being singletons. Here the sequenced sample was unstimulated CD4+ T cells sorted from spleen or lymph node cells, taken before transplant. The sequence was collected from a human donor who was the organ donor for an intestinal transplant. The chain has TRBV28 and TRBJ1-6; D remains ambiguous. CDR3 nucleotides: TGTGCCAGCCTCACTCCGGGGAGTATACGGTTTTATTCACCCCTCCACTTT. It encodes CASLTPGSIRFYSPLHF.